One and the same sample provided the 22 T cell receptor beta chains below, sequenced in a study of blood T cell repertoires in COVID-19. The protocol was immunoSEQ multiplex PCR, while the TCRdb copy is restricted to in-frame clones and leaves out a portion. The table lists more than 350,000 clones, around 87% of them singletons. Source material: PBMCs or T cells enriched from blood (not recorded which). The receptor set was obtained from a young man who had recovered from COVID-19.

A single count supports this clone. V is TRBV9 and J is TRBJ2-7; 15 bases map to TRBD2. The CDR3 runs 21 residues. The ends lost 4 bases at V and 0 bases at J; junction bases unmatched: 17. Germline V gene data show CDR1 as SGDLS and CDR2 as YYNGEE. CDR3 nucleotide sequence: TGTGCCAGCAGCCAAGGACTAGCGGGAGGGTGGCCGACCTCCATCTCCTACGAGCAGTACTTC. It codes for CASSQGLAGGWPTSISYEQYF.

V usage is TRBV4-2 and J usage is TRBJ1-2; 7 positions match TRBD1. Germline-derived CDR1 and CDR2 are LGHNA and YNFKEQ. The CDR3 is made up of 15 amino acids. V shed 1 base, J shed 6 bases, and the junction held 8 bases outside the gene matches. CDR3 nucleotides: TGTGCCAGCAGCCAAGTCACAGGGGCATCCCATGGCTACACCTTC. It encodes CASSQVTGASHGYTF.

V is TRBV5-6 and J is TRBJ2-7, with D perhaps TRBD2 (6 bases). The ends were cut back, 4 bases at V and 7 bases at J, with 12 bases in the middle. In germline, CDR1 is SGHDT, CDR2 YYEEEE. This CDR3 spans 12 amino acids. The CDR3 loop is CASSPGGREQYF. CDR3 in DNA: TGTGCCAGCAGCCCCGGAGGGAGGGAGCAGTACTTC.

The chain carries TRBV12-5 and TRBJ2-7; a possible D gene is TRBD1 (6 bases). From germline, CDR1 is LGHNT and CDR2 FRNRAP. The CDR3 contains 13 residues. The ends were cut back, 1 base at V and 2 bases at J, with 6 bases in the middle. CDR3 nucleotide sequence: TGTGCTAGTGGTTTGGCAGGGGCCTACGAGCAGTACTTC. Residues: CASGLAGAYEQYF.

The chain employs TRBV3-1 (or the pseudogene TRBV3-2) and TRBJ1-6; D gene ambiguous. V was pared by 8 bases and J by 9 bases, with 14 bases between. CDR1 LGHDT and CDR2 YNNKEL come from the germline V gene (reference sequence). CDR3 length equals 13 residues. This CDR3 is CASRQGLGSPLHF. The CDR3 DNA reads as TGTGCCAGCCGTCAAGGCCTCGGTTCACCCCTCCACTTT.

The chain couples TRBV10-3 to TRBJ1-3; 7 nucleotides match TRBD1. Germline assignment: CDR1 ENHRY and CDR2 SYGVKD. V shed 0 bases, J shed 3 bases, and the junction held 2 bases outside the gene matches. CDR3 size: 15 residues. CDR3 coding DNA: TGTGCCATCAGTGAGTCAGGGGGCTATGGAAACACCATATATTTT. Amino acids: CAISESGGYGNTIYF.

This clone was recorded once. The chain carries TRBV7-8 and TRBJ2-1; TRBD1 agrees at 7 bases. CDR1 SGHVS and CDR2 FQNEAQ come from the germline V gene. V shed 2 bases and J 0 bases; nucleotides not matched to a gene: 7. The length of the CDR3 is 17 residues. CDR3 coding DNA: TGTGCCAGCAGCTTACCCCAGACAGGGAGCTCCTACAATGAGCAGTTCTTC. It translates to CASSLPQTGSSYNEQFF.

The rearrangement joins TRBV6-6 to TRBJ1-4; 7 bases fit TRBD1. The CDR3 is made up of 14 amino acids. CDR1 and CDR2 from the germline V gene are MNHNY and SVGAGI (reference sequence). V trimming: 11 bases; J trimming: 5 bases; junction bases outside the gene matches: 11. CDR3 in amino acids: CAGRQGPRNEKLFF. CDR3 coding DNA: TGTGCCGGCCGACAGGGACCTAGAAATGAAAAACTGTTTTTT.

The chain carries TRBV18 and TRBJ1-1; the D gene is possibly TRBD1 (6 bases). This CDR3 has 12 amino acids. Deletions cut 3 bases from V and 11 bases from J, with 13 bases between. Germline loops: CDR1 KGHSH, CDR2 LQKENI. CDR3 coding DNA: TGTGCCAGCTCACCGACAGGTAAAGAGGCTTTCTTT. Translating gives CASSPTGKEAFF.

This chain uses TRBV12-3 or TRBV12-4 with TRBJ2-1; D gene uncertain. This CDR3 contains 13 residues. Trimming stripped 5 bases from V and 9 bases from J, with 14 bases between. DNA of the CDR3: TGTGCCAGCAGTCCTTATACTAACGGTGAGCAGTTCTTC. It codes for CASSPYTNGEQFF.

The chain is built from TRBV7-3 and TRBJ2-3, with TRBD1 as a possible D gene (6 bases). CDR1 SGHTA and CDR2 FQGTGA come from the germline V gene. The CDR3 loop spans 15 amino acids. Trimming pared 5 bases from V and 3 bases from J, leaving 15 bases between. For the CDR3, the DNA is TGTGCCAGCAGCGCGGACTTAACAGGGACAGATACGCAGTATTTT. Amino acids: CASSADLTGTDTQYF. Full variable domain (missing parts from reference TRBV7-3 and TRBJ2-3): GAGVSQTPSNKVTEKGKYVELRCDPISGHTALYWYRQSLGQGPEFLIYFQGTGAADDSGLPNDRFFAVRPEGSVSTLKIQRTERGDSAVYLCASSADLTGTDTQYFGPGTRLTVL.

The genes are TRBV6-5 and TRBJ2-1; no clear D. Between the trimmed V and J ends, which lost 1 base and 4 bases, there was a span of 8 bases. Germline-derived CDR1 and CDR2 are MNHEY and SVGAGI. The CDR3 sequence is 14 residues long. Written as DNA, the CDR3 is TGTGCCAGCAGTTACTTGTCGGAGTACAATGAGCAGTTCTTC. Translated: CASSYLSEYNEQFF.

The chain carries TRBV4-1 and TRBJ2-2; no clear D. In germline, CDR1 is MGHRA, CDR2 YSYEKL. The V end lost 0 bases, the J end lost 5 bases, and 4 bases lay between the germline ends. The CDR3 has 13 amino acids. The CDR3 is CASSQDSTGELFF. The CDR3 nucleotides read TGCGCCAGCAGCCAAGATAGTACCGGGGAGCTGTTTTTT.

The CDR3 loop reads CASSQDLEREREQYF. The CDR3 nucleotides read TGTGCCAGCAGCCAAGATCTTGAACGGGAGCGAGAGCAGTACTTC. The chain links TRBV3-1 (or the pseudogene TRBV3-2) to TRBJ2-7; maybe TRBD2 (6 bases). The CDR3 is made up of 15 amino acids. The V end lost 0 bases, the J end lost 7 bases, and 16 bases lay between the germline ends. Germline CDR1 LGHDT, CDR2 YNNKEL (reference sequence).

The chain combines TRBV9 with TRBJ1-5, with a possible D match to TRBD1 (6 bases). Germline V gene sequence: CDR1 SGDLS, CDR2 YYNGEE. The germline V and J ends were trimmed by 4 bases and 6 bases, with 17 bases remaining between them. CDR3 length: 15 residues. The DNA for the CDR3 is TGTGCCAGCAGCCCCGATGGGGGGGCAACTCAGCCCCAGCATTTT. Protein sequence: CASSPDGGATQPQHF.

V is TRBV13 and J is TRBJ1-4; D is ambiguous. The germline gives CDR1 PRHDT, CDR2 FYEKMQ (reference sequence). The CDR3 consists of 13 residues. V was shortened by 5 bases and J by 10 bases, with 14 bases between the two germline ends. The CDR3 coding sequence is TGTGCCAGCAGCGCGACGGGTTTTGGAAAACTGTTTTTT. Protein product: CASSATGFGKLFF.

The rearrangement links TRBV4-2 to TRBJ2-1; 11 nucleotides line up with TRBD2. Unmatched junction bases numbered 8, after V lost 6 bases and J lost 4 bases. CDR3 length equals 16 residues. CDR1 is LGHNA and CDR2 is YNFKEQ in the germline V gene. The CDR3 spells CASSPRIAGGYNEQFF. Written as DNA, the CDR3 is TGTGCCAGCAGTCCCCGCATAGCGGGAGGGTACAATGAGCAGTTCTTC.

The CDR3 loop reads CASTRDTGELFF. The CDR3 nucleotides are TGTGCCAGCACGAGGGACACCGGGGAGCTGTTTTTT. This rearrangement joins TRBV6-5 to TRBJ2-2; D is perhaps TRBD2 (5 bases). Trimming left V 7 bases short and J 3 bases short, with 6 bases between. There are 12 residues in the CDR3. Germline CDR1 is MNHEY and CDR2 is SVGAGI.

This chain links TRBV10-1 with TRBJ1-6, with D maybe TRBD1 (6 bases). Germline CDR1 is WNHNN and CDR2 is SYGVQD (reference sequence). Trimming shortened V by 4 bases and J by 10 bases, and 11 bases separated the two germline ends. The CDR3 runs 13 residues. DNA of the CDR3: TGCGCCAGCAGTGTGGACAGACGATCACCCCTCCACTTT. This sequence encodes CASSVDRRSPLHF.

The chain is built from TRBV7-8 and TRBJ1-1, with 8 bases that match TRBD1. V lost 4 bases to trimming and J lost 1 base; unmatched junction nucleotides: 5. This CDR3 has 15 amino acids. Germline V lookup: CDR1 SGHVS, CDR2 FQNEAQ. CDR3 protein: CASSSQGAANTEAFF. DNA for the CDR3: TGTGCCAGCAGCTCCCAGGGGGCTGCGAACACTGAAGCTTTCTTT. Using reference TRBV7-8 and TRBJ1-1 for the parts outside the CDR3, the full variable domain is GAGVSQSPRYKVAKRGQDVALRCDPISGHVSLFWYQQALGQGPEFLTYFQNEAQLDKSGLPSDRFFAERPEGSVSTLKIQRTQQEDSAVYLCASSSQGAANTEAFFGQGTRLTVV.

V and J are TRBV5-1 and TRBJ2-1; TRBD2 matches at 8 bases. Per germline, CDR1 SGHRS and CDR2 YFSETQ. The ends lost 1 base at V and 4 bases at J; junction bases unmatched: 4. The CDR3 length is 15 residues. The CDR3: CASSLRVAGYNEQFF. CDR3 in DNA: TGCGCCAGCAGCTTGAGGGTAGCGGGATACAATGAGCAGTTCTTC.

This chain links TRBV11-3 with TRBJ2-1; 10 positions agree with TRBD2. Germline values: CDR1 SGHNT, CDR2 YENEEA. With 1 base clipped from V and 3 bases from J, the junction kept 12 bases outside the gene matches. This CDR3 has 19 amino acids. CDR3 nucleotides: TGTGCCAGCAGCTTAGGGAGCGGGGGGGCCCAATGGCACTACAATGAGCAGTTCTTC. Protein: CASSLGSGGAQWHYNEQFF.